This entry features one TCR beta chain sequence. The antigen is not known. Generated by immunoSEQ multiplex PCR, the TCRdb table keeps only in-frame clones and is missing some. The table records 53,000 or so clones, roughly 85% of them present only once. CDR3 length equals 15 residues. The ends were cut back, 0 bases at V and 5 bases at J, with 17 bases in the middle. The germline CDR1 and CDR2 sequences are GTSNPN and SVGIG (reference sequence). The data originate from a study of T cell responses to AZD1222 COVID-19 vaccine. Study-level results: Two doses of AZD1222 preceded a rise in Spike-specific TCR breadth and depth.

Sequenced material: peripheral blood, taken 28 days after the second AZD1222 dose. This receptor was identified in an adult who received the AZD1222 COVID-19 vaccine. The rearrangement uses TRBV30 and TRBJ2-7, with D maybe TRBD2 (6 bases). CDR3 nucleotides: TGTGCCTGGAGTGTACCCACTAGGAGGGTCGACGAGCAGTACTTC. It codes for CAWSVPTRRVDEQYF.